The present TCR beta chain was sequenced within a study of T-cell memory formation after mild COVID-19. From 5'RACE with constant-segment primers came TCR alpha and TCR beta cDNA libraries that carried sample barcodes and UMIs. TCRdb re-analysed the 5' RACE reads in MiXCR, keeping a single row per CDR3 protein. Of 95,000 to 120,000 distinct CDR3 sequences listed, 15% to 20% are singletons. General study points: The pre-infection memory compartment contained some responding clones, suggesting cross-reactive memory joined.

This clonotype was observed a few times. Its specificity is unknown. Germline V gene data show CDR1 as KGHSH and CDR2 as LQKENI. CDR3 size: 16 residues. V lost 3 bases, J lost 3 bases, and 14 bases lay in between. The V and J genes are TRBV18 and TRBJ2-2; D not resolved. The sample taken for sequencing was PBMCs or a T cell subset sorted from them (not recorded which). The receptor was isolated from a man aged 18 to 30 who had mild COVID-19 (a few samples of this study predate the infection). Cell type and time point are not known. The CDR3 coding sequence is TGTGCCAGCTCACCGTTCACGGCCGGAGACACCGGGGAGCTGTTTTTT. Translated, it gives CASSPFTAGDTGELFF.